Shown below are 20 T cell receptor beta chains from a single sample sequenced in a study of response to subunit inactivated influenza vaccine. TCRdb reprocessed the RT-PCR reads via MiXCR and lists one record per CDR3 protein. The sample lists 500,000 to 650,000 distinct CDR3 sequences, about 8% seen once, with 10% to 15% in the top ten. Sequences were derived from PBMCs from blood, sampled about 23 months after vaccination. The receptors stem from a man aged 50 to 75 who received an inactivated influenza vaccine.

This clonotype was seen a few times. The J gene is TRBJ1-3, the V gene TRBV9, with D maybe TRBD1 (6 bases). Looked up from germline, CDR1 is SGDLS and CDR2 is YYNGEE. Trimming took 3 bases from V and 8 from J, leaving 18 bases between them. The CDR3 runs to 15 residues. The CDR3 DNA reads as TGTGCCAGCAGCGGCCTACAGGGTGTTCGGGACACCATATATTTT. This encodes CASSGLQGVRDTIYF.

This clonotype has a count of ten or more. The junction and the germline gene differ at one end; a read error may be behind it. The V and J genes are TRBV12-3 or TRBV12-4 and TRBJ1-4; possible D gene TRBD1, 5 bases. The CDR3 has 12 amino acids. Here the CDR3 DNA reads TGTGCCAGCAGTTTCCGTGAGGGGAGGGCCGTTTTT. Translating it yields CASSFREGRAVF.

In this sample, this clonotype turned up a few times. The chain couples TRBV29-1 to TRBJ2-2, with D possibly TRBD2 on 5 matching bases. Germline V lookup: CDR1 SQVTM, CDR2 ANQGSEA. V lost 3 bases, J lost 4 bases, and 9 bases lay in between. The CDR3 has 13 residues. The CDR3 here is CSVEGSSTGELFF. The CDR3 nucleotides are TGCAGCGTTGAGGGGAGTTCCACCGGGGAGCTGTTTTTT.

A few counts support this clonotype. The V call is TRBV29-1, the J call TRBJ2-1, with 11 positions matching TRBD2. The CDR3 consists of 17 residues. Germline CDR1 is SQVTM and CDR2 is ANQGSEA. V lost 0 bases and J lost 0; bases outside the gene matches: 4. The CDR3 DNA sequence: TGCAGCGTTGAAGATTCCCTAGCGGGAGGCTCCTACAATGAGCAGTTCTTC. It translates to CSVEDSLAGGSYNEQFF.

This clonotype was counted ten times or more. V usage is TRBV5-1 and J usage is TRBJ1-3; possible D gene TRBD1, 6 bases. The CDR3 is made up of 14 amino acids. Deletions cut 1 base from V and 4 bases from J, with 9 bases between. Germline V lookup: CDR1 SGHRS, CDR2 YFSETQ. Here the CDR3 reads CASSLRGLGNTIYF. CDR3 DNA sequence: TGCGCCAGCAGCTTGCGGGGGCTCGGAAACACCATATATTTT. The full variable domain, with the rest looked up from reference TRBV5-1 and TRBJ1-3, is KAGVTQTPRYLIKTRGQQVTLSCSPISGHRSVSWYQQTPGQGLQFLFEYFSETQRNKGNFPGRFSGRQFSNSRSEMNVSTLELGDSALYLCASSLRGLGNTIYFGEGSWLTVV.

This clonotype appeared many times. The chain is built from TRBV3-1 and TRBJ2-5; 13 positions agree with TRBD2. Trimming cost V 0 bases and J 0 bases; bases outside gene matches: 16. Germline V CDR1 and CDR2: LGHDT, YNNKEL (reference sequence). This CDR3 has 22 residues. CDR3 nucleotide sequence: TGTGCCAGCAGCCAAGATCGAGTCGCCGGGACTAGCGGGATACGGTACCAAGAGACCCAGTACTTC. It yields the protein CASSQDRVAGTSGIRYQETQYF.

This clonotype was observed at least ten times. The J gene is TRBJ2-1, the V gene TRBV20-1; no definite D call. There are 13 residues in the CDR3. The V gene lost 3 bases and the J gene lost 8 bases, with 14 bases spanning the gap. Per the germline V gene, CDR1 is DFQATT and CDR2 is SNEGSKA (reference sequence). CDR3 nucleotides: TGCAGTGCTAGTCAGACGGTCCAGGATGAGCAGTTCTTC. This translates into CSASQTVQDEQFF.

The chain carries TRBV28 and TRBJ2-7; tentatively, D is TRBD1 or TRBD2 (5 bases each). Germline CDR1 reads MDHEN; CDR2 reads SYDVKM. The CDR3 contains 15 residues. V gave up 2 bases and J gave up 0 bases, with 11 bases separating them. CDR3 amino acids: CASSLLRGSSYEQYF. As DNA, the CDR3 is TGTGCCAGCAGTTTACTACGGGGCAGCTCCTACGAGCAGTACTTC.

At least ten counts were recorded for this clonotype. The rearrangement links TRBV29-1 to TRBJ2-2; possible D gene TRBD1, 5 bases. V was trimmed by 4 bases and J by 1 base, leaving 10 bases between them. This CDR3 is built from 14 residues. Germline V gene sequence: CDR1 SQVTM, CDR2 ANQGSEA. The CDR3 DNA follows: TGCAGCGTTGGTGGGGCTGTGAACACCGGGGAGCTGTTTTTT. Protein: CSVGGAVNTGELFF.

This clonotype was detected ten times or more. J is TRBJ1-5 and V is TRBV12-3 or TRBV12-4; TRBD1 aligns across 9 bases. The CDR3 contains 14 residues. The J segment lost 7 bases and the V segment lost 6 bases, leaving 7 bases of the junction unmatched. The CDR3 nucleotides read TGTGCCAGCAGCAACAGGGGGCGAGAGCAGCCCCAGCATTTT. The encoded protein is CASSNRGREQPQHF.

This rearrangement joins TRBV7-2 to TRBJ2-1, with 8 nucleotides matching TRBD2. The CDR3 runs 14 residues. The junction had 11 bases not matched to a gene; V was cut back by 6 bases and J by 10 bases. Per germline, CDR1 SGHTA and CDR2 FQGNSA. In DNA, the CDR3 is TGTGCCAGCAGGCCGCAAGCGGGAGTCTCCGAGCAGTTCTTC. It encodes CASRPQAGVSEQFF.

The gene calls are TRBV7-2 and TRBJ1-6; tentatively, D is TRBD1 (5 bases). With 5 bases removed from V and 10 bases from J, the gap between germline ends came to 12 bases. Germline assignment: CDR1 SGHTA and CDR2 FQGNSA. CDR3 length: 13 residues. CDR3 bases: TGTGCCAGCAGCCGAGACAGAATATCACCCCTCCACTTT. This encodes CASSRDRISPLHF.

In its sample, this clonotype was seen many times. The CDR3 nucleotides are TGTGCCAGCAGCCCCCGGGACGAAGGTGAGCAGTTCTTC. Protein: CASSPRDEGEQFF. J is TRBJ2-1 and V is TRBV7-8; D possibly uses TRBD1 or TRBD2 (5 bases each). Germline V gives CDR1 SGHVS, CDR2 FQNEAQ. The CDR3 runs to 13 residues. V lost 5 bases to trimming and J lost 9 bases, with 14 bases between them.

The rearrangement links TRBV3-1 to TRBJ2-2; D call uncertain. Per the germline V gene, CDR1 is LGHDT and CDR2 is YNNKEL (reference sequence). The CDR3 is 17 residues long. Between the trimmed V and J ends, which lost 4 bases and 0 bases, there was a span of 15 bases. The CDR3 spells CASSRPTGTTNTGELFF. CDR3 nucleotides: TGTGCCAGCAGCCGACCGACTGGTACCACGAACACCGGGGAGCTGTTTTTT.

Ten or more counts support this clonotype. The rearrangement links TRBV20-1 to TRBJ1-1, with D possibly TRBD1 on 6 matching bases. CDR1 and CDR2 from the germline V gene are DFQATT and SNEGSKA (reference sequence). Between the trimmed V and J ends, which lost 4 bases and 5 bases, there was a span of 17 bases. The CDR3 is made up of 14 amino acids. The CDR3 bases are TGCAGTGCTAAGAGGGGGGGGGCTACTACTGAAGCTTTCTTT. Amino acids: CSAKRGGATTEAFF.

This clonotype has a count of ten or more. The J gene is TRBJ1-1, the V gene TRBV3-1; D call uncertain. The V end lost 4 bases, the J end lost 4 bases, and 10 bases lay between the germline ends. This CDR3 region has 13 residues. CDR1 and CDR2 (germline): LGHDT, YNNKEL (reference sequence). The CDR3 region has the DNA TGTGCCAGCAGCCCAACATGGGGCACTGAAGCTTTCTTT. The encoded protein is CASSPTWGTEAFF.

This chain joins TRBV10-3 and TRBJ2-3; D is ambiguous. Germline-derived CDR1 and CDR2 are ENHRY and SYGVKD. CDR3 length: 11 amino acids. V was pared by 9 bases and J by 3 bases, with 7 bases between. CDR3 amino acids: CAITATDTQYF. The CDR3 bases are TGTGCCATTACCGCAACAGATACGCAGTATTTT.

This clonotype was seen many times. DNA for the CDR3: TGTGCCAGCAGCCCGACAGGGGAACCCGGGGAGCTGTTTTTT. This encodes CASSPTGEPGELFF. The chain is built from TRBV5-4 and TRBJ2-2; 8 bases map to TRBD1. Germline lookup yields CDR1 SGHNT and CDR2 YYREEE (reference sequence). This CDR3 is 14 amino acids long. Trimming removed 4 bases from V and 6 bases from J; junction bases left unmatched: 5.

This clonotype was counted a few times. The genes are TRBV12-3 or TRBV12-4 and TRBJ2-1; D perhaps matches TRBD2 (6 bases). The CDR3 is 13 amino acids. Trimming took 7 bases from V and 2 from J, leaving 9 bases between them. The CDR3 spells CASMAGPYNEQFF. CDR3 nucleotides: TGTGCCAGCATGGCGGGACCCTACAATGAGCAGTTCTTC.

This clonotype appeared a few times. The rearrangement joins TRBV5-5 to TRBJ2-1; 9 bases fit TRBD2. The CDR3 sequence is 15 residues long. V gave up 0 bases and J gave up 6 bases; unmatched junction bases: 4. Germline CDR1 is SGHKS and CDR2 is YYEKEE (reference sequence). The CDR3: CASSLGIAGVNEQFF. The CDR3 nucleotides read TGTGCCAGCAGCTTGGGGATAGCGGGGGTCAATGAGCAGTTCTTC.